This TCR beta chain was retrieved from a study of T cell clones after liver transplantation. At the level of the study: TCRbeta sequencing after a pre-transplant mixed lymphocyte reaction identified graft-donor-reactive clones, later tracked in post-transplant blood. Three of the eight recipients were HCV-positive; the rest had non-autoimmune, non-viral transplant indications.

The V end was cut by 1 base, the J end by 6 bases, with 15 bases between. The CDR3 covers 16 residues. Per germline, CDR1 LGHNA and CDR2 YNFKEQ. Sequenced by immunoSEQ multiplex PCR; TCRdb stores in-frame clones only, minus some. The sample shows some 80,000 clones, around 84% of them seen only once. Study-level results: Conclusions were preliminary, with small, heterogeneous patient groups.

Details on this clone: What it recognizes is unknown.

The starting material was CD4+ T cells from blood, obtained 48 months after liver transplant. The sequence was obtained from a human patient who received a liver transplant. Some T cells may be transferred from the graft donor. The chain links TRBV4-2 to TRBJ2-2; the D gene is possibly TRBD1 (5 bases). DNA for the CDR3: TGTGCCAGCAGCCAAGGCGCTCAGGGTTACGCCGGGGAGCTGTTTTTT. It is translated as CASSQGAQGYAGELFF.